This paragraph covers one T cell receptor (beta chain) sequence. The data originate from a study of blood T cell repertoires in COVID-19. Sequencing was performed with immunoSEQ multiplex PCR; in TCRdb, only in-frame clones are kept and a portion is missing. The sample contains around 130,000 clones, over 75% of which appear only once. The trim removed 4 bases at V and 2 bases at J, leaving 3 bases unmatched. CDR1 is SGDLS, CDR2 YYNGEE, per germline. This CDR3 is built from 14 residues. The chain carries TRBV9 and TRBJ2-7, with 10 bases fitting TRBD1. Input material: peripheral blood. The source of this sequence is a man between 65 and 85 years old with active or convalescent COVID-19. CDR3: CASSSGTGAYEQYF. DNA for the CDR3: TGTGCCAGCAGCTCCGGGACAGGGGCCTACGAGCAGTACTTC.